This T cell receptor beta chain was sequenced during a study of T cell responses to AZD1222 COVID-19 vaccine. Study results and caveats: Most donors were white British, females outnumbered males, and clonal diversity was possibly underestimated. There were repertoire samples only from the period after the peak T cell response. The study found vaccine-associated CD4 TCRs spanning spike, dominant at 160-218 and 743-854.

Clones were sequenced by immunoSEQ multiplex PCR, and TCRdb holds only the in-frame ones, with some missing. The repertoire consists of approximately 110,000 clones, with over 80% occurring once and the leading ten covering more than 6%. As concerns this clone: Its antigen is not identified.

The source of this sequence is an adult who received the AZD1222 COVID-19 vaccine. The material was peripheral blood, obtained 28 days after the second AZD1222 dose.

The CDR3 sequence: CASGPGGLWAEAFF. In DNA, the CDR3 is TGTGCTAGTGGCCCAGGGGGGTTATGGGCTGAAGCTTTCTTT. This sequence joins TRBV12-5 and TRBJ1-1; 7 bases fit TRBD1. The germline V gene encodes CDR1 LGHNT and CDR2 FRNRAP. J lost 6 bases, V lost 6 bases, and 10 bases had no gene match. The CDR3 contains 14 residues. Full variable domain (missing parts from reference TRBV12-5 and TRBJ1-1): DARVTQTPRHKVTEMGQEVTMRCQPILGHNTVFWYRQTMMQGLELLAYFRNRAPLDDSGMPKDRFSAEMPDATLATLKIQPSEPRDSAVYFCASGPGGLWAEAFFGQGTRLTVV.